This TCR beta chain originates from a study of T-cell memory formation after mild COVID-19. Study conclusions and caveats: Clones from the second wave (peaking day 37) had unconfirmed SARS-CoV-2 specificity.

TCRdb reprocessed the 5' RACE reads with MiXCR, giving one entry per CDR3 protein. The data show around 400,000 distinct CDR3 sequences, approximately 24% seen once. Concerning this clonotype: What it binds is not known.

In germline, CDR1 is KGHDR, CDR2 SFDVKD. The CDR3 is 15 amino acids. V was cut by 4 bases and J by 0 bases, with 11 bases left in between. J is TRBJ1-2 and V is TRBV24-1; D is unclear. This receptor was identified in an adult woman who had mild COVID-19 (a few samples of this study predate the infection). Cell type and time point are not known. The sample taken for sequencing was PBMCs or a T cell subset sorted from them (not recorded which). The CDR3, as DNA: TGTGCCACCAGTGACCAGACGGTTGCTAACTATGGCTACACCTTC. It translates to CATSDQTVANYGYTF.